This T cell receptor beta chain was found in a study of CD8+CD57+ T cells in acquired aplastic anemia. The sequenced patients had an expansion of CD8+CD57+ cells seen by flow cytometry. The V gene's germline CDR1 is DFQATT and CDR2 SNEGSKA (reference sequence). This CDR3 comprises 13 residues. Details on this clonotype: Compared with germline, one end of the junction differs, possibly owing to a read error.

Investigators profiled TCR beta VDJ and CDR3 from genomic DNA template. TCRdb re-called the reads with MiXCR, one entry per CDR3 protein. The table has about 260,000 distinct CDR3 sequences, approximately 82% seen once; the top ten hold 42%. This TCR derives from a human donor with aplastic anemia. The rearrangement links TRBV20-1 to TRBJ1-2; D may be TRBD1 (5 bases). The sequenced material came from sorted CD4+, CD8+, or CD8+CD57+ T cells (not recorded which) from PBMCs. CDR3 in DNA: TGCAGTTCTAGACGCAGGGAGGACTATGGCCACACCTTC. Protein product: CSSRRREDYGHTF.